The present T cell receptor beta chain was sequenced within a study of beta chain features in type 1 diabetes. This CDR3 region has 15 residues. The germline V and J ends were trimmed by 4 bases and 5 bases, with 14 bases remaining between them. Germline V gene sequence: CDR1 SGHAT, CDR2 FQNNGV. The investigators reverse transcribed all of the isolated RNA, so they sequenced expressed TCRB transcripts. The assay was immunoSEQ multiplex PCR, and TCRdb's table has in-frame clones only and misses some. Of more than 150,000 clones listed, about 10% are singletons. Whole-study findings and limits: Among patients with Type 1 diabetes, TCRB CDR3s were moderately but significantly shorter in every one of the four CD4+ subsets.

The sample holds a few counts of this clone. Its target is unknown. V and J are TRBV11-2 and TRBJ1-4, with D unresolved. The clonotype was recovered from a woman aged 25 to 45 with type 1 diabetes. Input material: central memory CD4+ T cells from blood. In DNA, the CDR3 is TGTGCCAGCAGCTCTACGACTGGATCAAATGAAAAACTGTTTTTT. Its translation is CASSSTTGSNEKLFF.